The 21 T cell receptor beta chains below come from one sample, sequenced in a study of monozygotic twins with inflammatory bowel disease. No DNA is given; TCRdb re-called the 5' RACE reads and lists each CDR3 protein once. Its table records approximately 200,000 distinct CDR3 sequences. The sample comprised blood. The receptors stem from a human donor with ulcerative colitis or Crohn's disease, or a healthy co-twin of an affected twin (not recorded which).

V and J are TRBV6-1 and TRBJ1-1; TCRdb calls TRBD1, which cannot be checked without DNA. CDR1 is MNHNS and CDR2 is SASEGT in the germline V gene. The CDR3 length is 12 residues. This chain's CDR3 is CASSVDPREAFF.

The chain couples TRBV29-1 to TRBJ1-2. Germline CDR1 SQVTM, CDR2 ANQGSEA. The CDR3 runs 13 residues. CDR3 in amino acids: CSVDRSSSYGYTF.

V and J are TRBV5-1 and TRBJ1-4. This CDR3 has 14 amino acids. Germline values: CDR1 SGHRS, CDR2 YFSETQ. The CDR3 protein is CASSLGWADEKLFF.

The V and J genes are TRBV27 and TRBJ2-7; without DNA, the TCRdb call of TRBD1 cannot be checked. From germline, CDR1 is MNHEY and CDR2 SMNVEV (reference sequence). The CDR3 is made up of 15 amino acids. The CDR3 loop reads CASSYRDRGSYEQYF.

The chain couples TRBV4-1 to TRBJ1-2. Germline V CDR1 and CDR2: MGHRA, YSYEKL. This CDR3 region has 16 residues. CDR3 region: CASSQDRDLSRYGYTF.

The rearrangement links TRBV30 to TRBJ2-3; lacking DNA, the TRBD1 call made by TCRdb goes unchecked. The germline V gene encodes CDR1 GTSNPN and CDR2 SVGIG (reference sequence). There are 13 residues in the CDR3. Here the CDR3 reads CAWAGSVADTQYF.

The chain recombines TRBV12-3 or TRBV12-4 with TRBJ2-1; the D call of TRBD1 rests on TCRdb alone, since no DNA is present to check it. The CDR3 covers 11 residues. CDR3 sequence reads: CASSHGGKQFF.

The CDR3 here is CASSIGAGIGELFF. This chain links TRBV19 with TRBJ2-2; TCRdb proposes TRBD1, but this gene call is untestable without DNA. The CDR3 is 14 amino acids. Per the germline V gene, CDR1 is LNHDA and CDR2 is SQIVND (reference sequence).

The rearrangement joins TRBV5-1 to TRBJ1-2; absent DNA, TCRdb's TRBD1 call cannot be checked. This CDR3 region has 14 residues. In germline, CDR1 is SGHRS, CDR2 YFSETQ. This chain's CDR3 is CASSLDRANYGYTF.

The rearrangement links TRBV7-9 to TRBJ1-1. Germline values: CDR1 SEHNR, CDR2 FQNEAQ (reference sequence). This CDR3 has 15 amino acids. The CDR3 region is CASSPPAAGSTEAFF.

The V gene is TRBV2, the J gene TRBJ1-5; TCRdb outputs TRBD1, but without DNA this stays unchecked. The CDR3 runs to 14 residues. The germline V gene has CDR1 SNHLY and CDR2 FYNNEI. The CDR3 is CASSGTGFDQPQHF.

The chain couples TRBV9 to TRBJ2-5; the TCRdb D gene call, TRBD2, has no DNA to confirm it. CDR3 length equals 15 residues. CDR1 is SGDLS and CDR2 is YYNGEE in the germline V gene. The CDR3 region is CASSTSSGLGETQYF.

V gene TRBV20-1 combines with J gene TRBJ2-3. Germline V gene lookup returns CDR1 DFQATT and CDR2 SNEGSKA (reference sequence). This CDR3 spans 12 amino acids. CDR3 region: CSASRGTDTQYF.

The chain joins TRBV20-1 to TRBJ2-3; TCRdb outputs TRBD1, but without DNA this stays unchecked. There are 15 residues in the CDR3. CDR1 is DFQATT and CDR2 is SNEGSKA in the germline V gene (reference sequence). CDR3 loop: CSAQQRGQRTDTQYF.

V and J are TRBV28 and TRBJ1-1; the D gene TCRdb calls, TRBD1, cannot be checked with no DNA. This CDR3 comprises 15 residues. Germline CDR1 MDHEN, CDR2 SYDVKM. This CDR3 reads CASSFTGDQNTEAFF.

The J gene is TRBJ1-6, the V gene TRBV12-3 or TRBV12-4; no DNA is available, so the TRBD1 call from TCRdb remains unchecked. The CDR3 runs to 15 residues. The CDR3 reads CASRGGGLYNSPLHF.

CDR3 protein: CAMGFGANVLTF. V is TRBV20-1 and J is TRBJ2-6. This CDR3 is 12 amino acids long. CDR1 is DFQATT, CDR2 SNEGSKA, per germline (reference sequence).

The chain couples TRBV6-2 or TRBV6-3 to TRBJ2-3; the D gene TCRdb calls, TRBD1, cannot be checked with no DNA. In germline, CDR1 is MNHEY, CDR2 SVGEGT. There are 15 residues in the CDR3. The CDR3 spells CASSYSVEGTDTQYF.

The CDR3: CASSSARTSVAGERGTYEQYF. The chain uses TRBV7-9 and TRBJ2-7; absent DNA, TCRdb's TRBD1 call cannot be checked. This CDR3 comprises 21 residues. The germline CDR1 and CDR2 sequences are SEHNR and FQNEAQ (reference sequence).

The chain employs TRBV6-2 or TRBV6-3 and TRBJ2-3; the TCRdb call, TRBD2, lacks DNA for checking. The CDR3 runs to 12 residues. Germline V gene data show CDR1 as MNHEY and CDR2 as SVGEGT. The CDR3 here is CASSQTSATQYF.

The rearrangement links TRBV5-1 to TRBJ1-2; the D gene TCRdb calls, TRBD1, cannot be checked with no DNA. CDR3 length: 18 residues. The germline V gene encodes CDR1 SGHRS and CDR2 YFSETQ. CDR3 loop: CASSRALFVGGKSHGYTF.